This TCR beta chain was captured by sequencing in a study of Tregs in tolerant kidney transplant recipients. Whole-study results and caveats: In tolerant patients, donor-specific Tregs outgrew total Tregs, suggesting antigen-driven expansion.

On this clone itself: Its antigen is currently unknown.

The data were produced by immunoSEQ multiplex PCR, yet TCRdb's version contains in-frame clones alone and is incomplete. The sample gives some 47,000 clones, around 90% of which show up once; 15% is in the top ten. Mixed chimerism was transient after nonmyeloablative marrow transplants from related graft donors. Unstimulated regulatory T cells (CD4+CD25+CD127-), CD4+CD25- non-regulatory cells, CD4 and CD8 cells were FACS-sorted from thawed PBMCs. This sequence originates from a human patient who received a combined kidney and bone marrow transplant. Part of the T cell pool may stem from the graft donor. The sample consisted of CD8+ T cells from blood (PBMCs), taken 12 months after the transplant.

The CDR3 loop is CASSPGLAGLLNYEQYF. The CDR3 DNA sequence: TGTGCCAGCAGCCCAGGACTAGCGGGGCTCCTGAACTACGAGCAGTACTTC. This chain joins TRBV4-2 and TRBJ2-7, with 12 bases aligning to TRBD2. Trimming at V came to 4 bases and at J to 3 bases, leaving 10 bases not matched to a gene. In germline, CDR1 is LGHNA, CDR2 YNFKEQ. The CDR3 length is 17 residues.